The present entry profiles one T cell receptor beta chain with its context. These data belong to a study of blood T cell repertoires in COVID-19. TCRdb's table, derived via immunoSEQ multiplex PCR, lists solely in-frame clones and lacks some. The sample has more than 70,000 clones, around 79% seen once. This CDR3 is built from 15 residues. The chain joins TRBV21-1 to TRBJ2-7; the table calls TRBD1, which could not be checked here. TRBV21-1 is termed a pseudogene. The sequencing input was peripheral blood. This clonotype originated in a human donor in a cohort sampled during active COVID-19. CDR3 sequence: CASSKTGASYYEQYF. The CDR3 coding sequence is TGTGCCAGCAGCAAGACAGGGGCGTCCTACTACGAGCAGTACTTC.